Presented here are 22 T cell receptor beta chains from one specimen sequenced in a study of long-term antiretroviral therapy in people with HIV (dated by TCRdb to 2022 to 2024). The immunoSEQ hsTCRB v3.0 assay was used at survey level resolution to sequence the TRB variable region. TCRdb's version of the immuneACCESS table is confined to in-frame rearrangements and falls short of the full clone set. An unresolved V gene accounts for under half of the shortfall where checked; the remainder is of unknown origin. This sample comprises 30,000 or so clones, over 90% of them detected only once. Around a tenth of the sample goes to the ten largest clones. The sample in question was unsorted PBMCs, obtained 6.2 years after starting antiretroviral therapy. The receptors shown here come from a man aged 35 to 55 with HIV.

This sequence joins TRBV5-5 and TRBJ2-2; the D gene could be TRBD1 or TRBD2 (6 bases each). Germline CDR1 reads SGHKS; CDR2 reads YYEKEE (reference sequence). This CDR3 contains 16 residues. V lost 4 bases, J lost 8 bases, and 21 bases lay in between. The CDR3 nucleotides are TGTGCCAGCAGCGGCGGCGGGACAAGACAAACAGGGGAGCTGTTTTTT. As protein: CASSGGGTRQTGELFF.

The rearrangement joins TRBV19 to TRBJ2-1, with TRBD2 as a possible D gene (5 bases). V shed 5 bases and J shed 4 bases, with 12 bases lying between them. Germline CDR1 and CDR2: LNHDA and SQIVND (reference sequence). The CDR3 is 14 residues long. The CDR3 loop reads CASSGPGGYNEQFF. CDR3 nucleotides: TGTGCCAGTAGTGGTCCAGGCGGGTACAATGAGCAGTTCTTC.

CDR3 in DNA: TGTGCCAGCAGCGTAGGAGGGGGCTTTCTCGACGAGCAGTACTTC. This sequence encodes CASSVGGGFLDEQYF. J is TRBJ2-7 and V is TRBV9; 7 bases are shared with TRBD1. This CDR3 is built from 15 residues. J lost 5 bases, V lost 0 bases, and 8 bases had no gene match. The germline V gene has CDR1 SGDLS and CDR2 YYNGEE.

The genes are TRBV14 and TRBJ2-5; D is ambiguous. Looked up from germline, CDR1 is SGHDN and CDR2 is FVKESK. V was trimmed by 5 bases and J by 7 bases, leaving 8 bases between them. There are 11 residues in the CDR3. CDR3 sequence reads: CASSALGTQYF. The CDR3 bases are TGTGCCAGCAGCGCCCTTGGGACCCAGTACTTC.

This chain connects TRBV11-2 to TRBJ2-1, with TRBD2 matching over 14 bases. CDR1 is SGHAT, CDR2 FQNNGV, per germline. The CDR3 spans 19 residues. J lost 6 bases, V lost 1 base, and 11 bases had no gene match. The CDR3, as DNA: TGTGCCAGCAGCTTAGGGTCGACCGCCGGGACTAGCGGGAGCAATGAGCAGTTCTTC. This sequence encodes CASSLGSTAGTSGSNEQFF.

V gene TRBV29-1 combines with J gene TRBJ1-2, with TRBD1 matching over 7 bases. Germline values: CDR1 SQVTM, CDR2 ANQGSEA. V shed 6 bases and J 4 bases; nucleotides not matched to a gene: 8. This CDR3 comprises 13 residues. The CDR3: CSVGQGEGYGYTF. CDR3 DNA sequence: TGCAGCGTGGGGCAGGGGGAGGGCTATGGCTACACCTTC.

This chain connects TRBV6-1 to TRBJ1-3, with a tentative D call TRBD1 (5 bases). Germline values: CDR1 MNHNS, CDR2 SASEGT. V was shortened by 2 bases and J by 1 base, with 15 bases between the two germline ends. The CDR3 runs 17 residues. CDR3 protein: CASSETLTALSGNTIYF. For the CDR3, the DNA is TGTGCCAGCAGTGAAACTTTGACAGCTTTGTCTGGAAACACCATATATTTT.

This rearrangement joins TRBV6-6 to TRBJ2-1, with TRBD2 matching 8 bases. The CDR3 contains 14 residues. CDR1 and CDR2 from the germline V gene are MNHNY and SVGAGI (reference sequence). V trimming: 8 bases; J trimming: 3 bases; junction bases outside the gene matches: 6. The CDR3 region has the DNA TGTGCCAGCTTCCGGGAGGGCGTCTACAATGAGCAGTTCTTC. This encodes CASFREGVYNEQFF.

The chain has TRBV6-5 and TRBJ1-1, with D unresolved. V lost 7 bases and J lost 2, with 11 bases in between. The germline V gene encodes CDR1 MNHEY and CDR2 SVGAGI. The CDR3 has 13 residues. CDR3 loop: CASTSLANTEAFF. The CDR3 DNA reads as TGTGCCAGCACTTCCCTTGCTAACACTGAAGCTTTCTTT.

This sequence joins TRBV7-9 and TRBJ2-7, with D perhaps being TRBD1 or TRBD2 (5 bases each). V was pared by 5 bases and J by 7 bases, with 18 bases between. Per the germline V gene, CDR1 is SEHNR and CDR2 is FQNEAQ (reference sequence). The CDR3 extends over 14 amino acids. The DNA of the CDR3 is TGTGCCAGCAGCCTCCACGAGGGGCTCGGGGAGCAGTACTTC. This sequence encodes CASSLHEGLGEQYF.

The CDR3 here is CASGLKRGAEAFF. CDR3 coding DNA: TGTGCTAGTGGTTTGAAAAGGGGTGCTGAAGCTTTCTTT. The chain joins TRBV12-5 to TRBJ1-1; D is possibly TRBD1 (5 bases). V lost 2 bases to trimming and J lost 6 bases, with 10 bases between them. The CDR3 totals 13 residues. Germline assignment: CDR1 LGHNT and CDR2 FRNRAP.

The chain uses TRBV10-2 and TRBJ1-2; D is unresolved. This CDR3 contains 12 residues. Germline V CDR1 and CDR2: WSHSY, SAAADI. V was shortened by 2 bases and J by 7 bases, with 8 bases between the two germline ends. This chain's CDR3 is CASSERVGGYTF. The DNA of the CDR3 is TGCGCCAGCAGTGAGAGGGTGGGTGGCTACACCTTC.

In nucleotides, the CDR3 is TGTGCCAGCAGCCTCACGGAGGTCCTAAATGAGCAGTTCTTC. Protein: CASSLTEVLNEQFF. This rearrangement joins TRBV5-4 to TRBJ2-1; perhaps TRBD2 as D (5 bases). Germline CDR1 reads SGHNT; CDR2 reads YYREEE (reference sequence). This CDR3 has 14 amino acids. V was trimmed by 4 bases and J by 7 bases, leaving 15 bases between them.

This clone was recorded only once. This CDR3 is CASNEEDQPQHF. CDR3 bases: TGTGCCAGCAACGAGGAGGATCAGCCCCAGCATTTT. The V and J genes are TRBV21-1 and TRBJ1-5. TRBV21-1 is noted as a pseudogene. The CDR3 has 12 amino acids.

The chain carries TRBV28 and TRBJ2-7; 12 bases line up with TRBD2. Unmatched junction bases numbered 7, after V lost 6 bases and J lost 4 bases. CDR1 and CDR2 (germline): MDHEN, SYDVKM. This CDR3 is 15 amino acids long. CDR3 loop: CASSSLAGGMYEQYF. As DNA, the CDR3 is TGTGCCAGCAGCTCCCTAGCGGGGGGGATGTACGAGCAGTACTTC.

The chain has TRBV27 and TRBJ2-7, with TRBD1 matching 10 bases. The germline CDR1 and CDR2 sequences are MNHEY and SMNVEV (reference sequence). The CDR3 contains 15 residues. V gave up 2 bases and J gave up 4 bases; unmatched junction bases: 5. The CDR3 nucleotides are TGTGCCAGCAGTTTAACGGGGACAGGGGTTTACGAGCAGTACTTC. Its translation: CASSLTGTGVYEQYF.

The genes are TRBV10-3 and TRBJ2-7; either TRBD1 or TRBD2 may fit D (5 bases each). Germline CDR1 reads ENHRY; CDR2 reads SYGVKD. The CDR3 is 14 residues long. V was pared by 6 bases and J by 0 bases, with 12 bases between. The CDR3 nucleotides are TGTGCCATCAGGGGGGACCAAAGCTCCTACGAGCAGTACTTC. It is translated as CAIRGDQSSYEQYF.

This clone was observed once. V is TRBV28 and J is TRBJ2-3, with D uncertain. The CDR3 length is 15 residues. CDR1 and CDR2 from the germline V gene are MDHEN and SYDVKM. V was trimmed by 4 bases and J by 0 bases, leaving 11 bases between them. The CDR3 region is CASSSGVSSTDTQYF. As DNA, the CDR3 is TGTGCCAGCAGTTCCGGCGTTTCTAGCACAGATACGCAGTATTTT.

The genes are TRBV28 and TRBJ1-5; 10 bases agree with TRBD1. The germline gives CDR1 MDHEN, CDR2 SYDVKM. The CDR3 extends over 16 amino acids. V dropped 6 bases and J dropped 2; count of bases not matched to a gene: 7. Here the CDR3 reads CASSPGQGMGNQPQHF. For the CDR3, the DNA is TGTGCCAGCAGCCCGGGACAGGGGATGGGCAATCAGCCCCAGCATTTT.

The chain links TRBV7-8 to TRBJ1-1; no clear D gene. The germline CDR1 and CDR2 sequences are SGHVS and FQNEAQ. This CDR3 has 13 residues. V lost 2 bases, J lost 1 base, and 5 bases lay in between. The CDR3 DNA sequence: TGTGCCAGCAGCTTAAACGAGAACACTGAAGCTTTCTTT. Encoded protein: CASSLNENTEAFF.

The J gene is TRBJ2-5, the V gene TRBV7-2; D unresolved. CDR3 size: 13 residues. The germline gives CDR1 SGHTA, CDR2 FQGNSA. V lost 3 bases, J lost 4 bases, and 9 bases lay in between. As DNA, the CDR3 is TGTGCCAGCAGCTTTGGGCAAAGAGAGACCCAGTACTTC. This translates into CASSFGQRETQYF.

The chain carries TRBV18 and TRBJ2-7; D not certain. The CDR3 sequence is 13 residues long. Germline CDR1 reads KGHSH; CDR2 reads LQKENI. The V gene lost 3 bases and the J gene lost 3 bases, with 9 bases spanning the gap. DNA for the CDR3: TGTGCCAGCTCACCCTCGGACCTCTACGAGCAGTACTTC. It is translated as CASSPSDLYEQYF.